This T cell receptor (beta chain) was identified in a study of T-cell reconstitution after alpha-beta-depleted transplantation in children (TCRdb year 2016). Looking at the study overall: The study quantitatively tracked T-cell immune reconstitution after TCRalphabeta/CD19-depleted allogeneic hematopoietic cell transplantation in children using TCR repertoire profiling. Study-wide conclusions, independent of this receptor: Over the following months the frequencies of hyperexpanded clones went down, and after one year T-cell counts and TCRbeta diversity were mostly credited to newly produced T cells. The high TCRbeta diversity at day 60 in some patients was ascribed to recipient T cells and intrathymic progenitors that had survived conditioning. Apparently early alphabetaT-cell count recovery about two months after transplant reportedly relied on only several hundred rapidly expanded clones derived from non-depleted graft cells.

Trimming at the junction amounts to 1 base on V and 2 bases on J, and the germline ends lie 8 bases apart. CDR1 and CDR2 are read off the germline V gene as SGHRS and YFSETQ. The CDR3 measures 14 amino acids from cysteine to phenylalanine. Only CDR3 DNA is held: 42 bases, read in frame from base 1. The protocol used for the library was PCR. The instrument was an Illumina HiSeq 2500. TCR library preparation used molecular barcoding, with unique molecular identifiers applied to normalize quantification of the TCRbeta repertoire. Clones were called with MiXCR by TCRdb after fastp trimmed the public reads at Q25, and only in-frame beta chains were retained. Each entry is one CDR3 protein sequence, shown with its most common DNA and genes. A total of about 58,000 distinct CDR3 sequences appear in this sample, about 40% of them only once. The top ten clonotypes cover around 98% of the sample. The treatment or condition label corresponds to: allogeneic hematopoietic cell transplantation with graft depleted of TCRalphabeta T cells and CD19 B cells. Transplant recipients were children who received TCRalphabeta/CD19-depleted allogeneic hematopoietic cell grafts.

Comments on this clonotype: What antigen it recognizes has not been identified. No per-base quality is available; no much larger clone lies one base away.

The input for sequencing was PBMCs, mostly from graft donor cells, taken 360 days after TCRalphabeta/CD19-depleted stem cell transplant. The origin of this receptor is a male patient younger than 18 who had a stem cell transplant for acute lymphoblastic leukemia, so the T cells may come from the graft donor. The chain is assembled from TRBV5-1 and TRBJ2-3; tentative D gene TRBD1, with 5 bases matching. The sequenced DNA: TGCGCCAGCAGCTTGAGGGGAATCACAGATACGCAGTATTTT. The translation is CASSLRGITDTQYF.